The 16 T cell receptor beta chains in this list originate from one sample, sequenced in a study of PD-1 blockade in classical Hodgkin lymphoma. The repertoire was sequenced with immunoSEQ multiplex PCR; TCRdb's copy has only in-frame clones and lacks some. Found here are approximately 100,000 clones, approximately 86% of them singletons; the top ten hold 17%. As to time point: cycle 4 day 1 (C4D1), after six to seven weeks of nivolumab. Every patient relapsed after autologous stem cell transplantation, and brentuximab vedotin exposure varied. This specimen was peripheral blood mononuclear cells (PBMCs), taken before the fourth cycle of nivolumab. The source of these receptors is a human donor with classical Hodgkin lymphoma.

The chain carries TRBV28 and TRBJ2-7, with 9 bases identical to TRBD1. Unmatched junction bases numbered 18, after V lost 5 bases and J lost 13 bases. Per the germline V gene, CDR1 is MDHEN and CDR2 is SYDVKM. The CDR3 has 15 amino acids. The CDR3 nucleotides are TGTGCCAGCAGTACCCACCCGGGACAGGGCACCCCGGGCTACTTC. This sequence encodes CASSTHPGQGTPGYF.

J is TRBJ1-2 and V is TRBV21-1; the table's D call, TRBD1, has no DNA check behind it. TRBV21-1 is assigned pseudogene status. This CDR3 has 14 amino acids. For the CDR3, the DNA is TGTGCCAGCAGCAAACTGCAGGGGGCTGGGGGCTACACCTTC. Translation gives CASSKLQGAGGYTF.

This chain's CDR3 is CASSGQGVWASLEQYF. The CDR3 DNA follows: TGTGCCAGCAGTGGACAGGGTGTGTGGGCCTCACTCGAGCAGTACTTC. V usage is TRBV6-6 and J usage is TRBJ2-7, with 8 bases identical to TRBD1. V gave up 5 bases and J gave up 6 bases; unmatched junction bases: 15. The CDR3 runs 16 residues. Germline CDR1 reads MNHNY; CDR2 reads SVGAGI (reference sequence).

This chain joins TRBV10-3 and TRBJ2-1, with TRBD2 as a possible D gene (6 bases). Trimming took off 9 bases at V and 9 bases at J, with 24 bases between the two ends. The germline CDR1 and CDR2 sequences are ENHRY and SYGVKD. The CDR3 spans 15 residues. CDR3 nucleotide sequence: TGTGCCATAAGCGATGGGACTCGTTCCCCCGGTGAGCAGTTCTTC. It encodes CAISDGTRSPGEQFF.

This clone was seen more than once but under ten times. This chain uses TRBV6-5 with TRBJ2-6; TRBD1 matches at 7 bases. CDR1 is MNHEY, CDR2 SVGAGI, per germline. The trim removed 4 bases at V and 2 bases at J, leaving 2 bases unmatched. CDR3 size: 15 residues. This CDR3 is CASSSQGAGANVLTF. DNA of the CDR3: TGTGCCAGCAGTTCCCAGGGGGCTGGGGCCAACGTCCTGACTTTC.

V usage is TRBV5-1 and J usage is TRBJ2-5; either TRBD1 or TRBD2 may fit D (7 bases each). Germline CDR1 SGHRS, CDR2 YFSETQ. The CDR3 consists of 14 residues. With 7 bases removed from V and 3 bases from J, the gap between germline ends came to 16 bases. The CDR3 loop reads CASRPGGGKETQYF. For the CDR3, the DNA is TGCGCCAGCCGCCCAGGGGGGGGTAAAGAGACCCAGTACTTC.

The V call is TRBV15, the J call TRBJ1-2, with TRBD1 identical over 7 bases. The ends lost 3 bases at V and 4 bases at J; junction bases unmatched: 8. Germline V CDR1 and CDR2: LNHNV, YYDKDF (reference sequence). The CDR3 loop spans 15 amino acids. The chain's CDR3 is CATSRSGQGGYGYTF. Written as DNA, the CDR3 is TGTGCCACCAGCAGGAGTGGCCAGGGGGGCTATGGCTACACCTTC.

The gene calls are TRBV10-3 and TRBJ2-3; D may correspond to TRBD1 or TRBD2 (6 bases each). The germline gives CDR1 ENHRY, CDR2 SYGVKD. This CDR3 region has 13 residues. Trimming shortened V by 8 bases and J by 7 bases, and 16 bases separated the two germline ends. This CDR3 reads CAIGGQGTNTQYF. The DNA for the CDR3 is TGTGCCATCGGGGGGCAGGGGACGAATACGCAGTATTTT.

J is TRBJ2-1 and V is TRBV5-1; unclear D gene. Germline V gives CDR1 SGHRS, CDR2 YFSETQ. This CDR3 spans 15 amino acids. With 0 bases removed from V and 6 bases from J, the gap between germline ends came to 13 bases. This chain's CDR3 is CASSLVAASGNEQFF. In nucleotides, the CDR3 is TGCGCCAGCAGCTTGGTGGCTGCTTCGGGCAATGAGCAGTTCTTC.

V and J are TRBV28 and TRBJ2-7; D unclear. This CDR3 region has 15 residues. V was trimmed by 3 bases and J by 0 bases, leaving 12 bases between them. Per the germline V gene, CDR1 is MDHEN and CDR2 is SYDVKM. The CDR3 loop is CASSLISLSSYEQYF. The CDR3 bases are TGTGCCAGCAGTTTGATCTCTCTGAGCTCCTACGAGCAGTACTTC.

V gene TRBV27 combines with J gene TRBJ2-7; D is uncertain. The CDR3 extends over 11 amino acids. Trimming took 6 bases from V and 3 from J, leaving 6 bases between them. Germline CDR1 and CDR2: MNHEY and SMNVEV (reference sequence). CDR3 bases: TGTGCCAGCAGCTCCGGCTACGAGCAGTACTTC. It encodes CASSSGYEQYF.

V and J are TRBV15 and TRBJ2-7, with 8 bases that match TRBD1. The CDR3 covers 16 residues. The V segment lost 1 base and the J segment 3 bases; nucleotides outside the gene matches: 8. Looked up from germline, CDR1 is LNHNV and CDR2 is YYDKDF (reference sequence). The CDR3 DNA follows: TGTGCCACCAGCAGAGCTGGACAGGGACCCCACTACGAGCAGTACTTC. Translating it yields CATSRAGQGPHYEQYF.

The chain has TRBV18 and TRBJ2-7; a weak D match, TRBD1 (6 bases). The CDR3 loop spans 15 amino acids. Germline V gene sequence: CDR1 KGHSH, CDR2 LQKENI. Trimming shortened V by 3 bases and J by 2 bases, and 14 bases separated the two germline ends. The CDR3: CASSPDRIETYEQYF. The CDR3 nucleotides read TGTGCCAGCTCACCCGACAGGATAGAAACCTACGAGCAGTACTTC.

This rearrangement joins TRBV5-4 to TRBJ2-3, with no clear D. This CDR3 is built from 14 residues. Trimming shortened V by 2 bases and J by 4 bases, and 11 bases separated the two germline ends. Germline V lookup: CDR1 SGHNT, CDR2 YYREEE (reference sequence). Written as DNA, the CDR3 is TGTGCCAGCAGCTTAGGGAATCGAGCAGATACGCAGTATTTT. As protein: CASSLGNRADTQYF.

A remark on this clone: One end of the junction is discordant with germline, which a read error may explain. The V gene is TRBV28, the J gene TRBJ2-7; a possible D gene is TRBD2 (5 bases). The germline CDR1 and CDR2 sequences are MDHEN and SYDVKM. The CDR3 totals 13 residues. The CDR3 nucleotides read TGTGCCAGCAGTCCCCCCCCCGGGGAATCTTTGGACTTC. Its translation is CASSPPPGESLDF.

This chain links TRBV6-1 with TRBJ2-7; D not resolved. This CDR3 is built from 11 residues. Germline-derived CDR1 and CDR2 are MNHNS and SASEGT. Between the trimmed V and J ends, which lost 5 bases and 3 bases, there was a span of 5 bases. The CDR3 is CASSTIYEQYF. The CDR3 coding sequence is TGTGCCAGCAGTACAATCTACGAGCAGTACTTC.